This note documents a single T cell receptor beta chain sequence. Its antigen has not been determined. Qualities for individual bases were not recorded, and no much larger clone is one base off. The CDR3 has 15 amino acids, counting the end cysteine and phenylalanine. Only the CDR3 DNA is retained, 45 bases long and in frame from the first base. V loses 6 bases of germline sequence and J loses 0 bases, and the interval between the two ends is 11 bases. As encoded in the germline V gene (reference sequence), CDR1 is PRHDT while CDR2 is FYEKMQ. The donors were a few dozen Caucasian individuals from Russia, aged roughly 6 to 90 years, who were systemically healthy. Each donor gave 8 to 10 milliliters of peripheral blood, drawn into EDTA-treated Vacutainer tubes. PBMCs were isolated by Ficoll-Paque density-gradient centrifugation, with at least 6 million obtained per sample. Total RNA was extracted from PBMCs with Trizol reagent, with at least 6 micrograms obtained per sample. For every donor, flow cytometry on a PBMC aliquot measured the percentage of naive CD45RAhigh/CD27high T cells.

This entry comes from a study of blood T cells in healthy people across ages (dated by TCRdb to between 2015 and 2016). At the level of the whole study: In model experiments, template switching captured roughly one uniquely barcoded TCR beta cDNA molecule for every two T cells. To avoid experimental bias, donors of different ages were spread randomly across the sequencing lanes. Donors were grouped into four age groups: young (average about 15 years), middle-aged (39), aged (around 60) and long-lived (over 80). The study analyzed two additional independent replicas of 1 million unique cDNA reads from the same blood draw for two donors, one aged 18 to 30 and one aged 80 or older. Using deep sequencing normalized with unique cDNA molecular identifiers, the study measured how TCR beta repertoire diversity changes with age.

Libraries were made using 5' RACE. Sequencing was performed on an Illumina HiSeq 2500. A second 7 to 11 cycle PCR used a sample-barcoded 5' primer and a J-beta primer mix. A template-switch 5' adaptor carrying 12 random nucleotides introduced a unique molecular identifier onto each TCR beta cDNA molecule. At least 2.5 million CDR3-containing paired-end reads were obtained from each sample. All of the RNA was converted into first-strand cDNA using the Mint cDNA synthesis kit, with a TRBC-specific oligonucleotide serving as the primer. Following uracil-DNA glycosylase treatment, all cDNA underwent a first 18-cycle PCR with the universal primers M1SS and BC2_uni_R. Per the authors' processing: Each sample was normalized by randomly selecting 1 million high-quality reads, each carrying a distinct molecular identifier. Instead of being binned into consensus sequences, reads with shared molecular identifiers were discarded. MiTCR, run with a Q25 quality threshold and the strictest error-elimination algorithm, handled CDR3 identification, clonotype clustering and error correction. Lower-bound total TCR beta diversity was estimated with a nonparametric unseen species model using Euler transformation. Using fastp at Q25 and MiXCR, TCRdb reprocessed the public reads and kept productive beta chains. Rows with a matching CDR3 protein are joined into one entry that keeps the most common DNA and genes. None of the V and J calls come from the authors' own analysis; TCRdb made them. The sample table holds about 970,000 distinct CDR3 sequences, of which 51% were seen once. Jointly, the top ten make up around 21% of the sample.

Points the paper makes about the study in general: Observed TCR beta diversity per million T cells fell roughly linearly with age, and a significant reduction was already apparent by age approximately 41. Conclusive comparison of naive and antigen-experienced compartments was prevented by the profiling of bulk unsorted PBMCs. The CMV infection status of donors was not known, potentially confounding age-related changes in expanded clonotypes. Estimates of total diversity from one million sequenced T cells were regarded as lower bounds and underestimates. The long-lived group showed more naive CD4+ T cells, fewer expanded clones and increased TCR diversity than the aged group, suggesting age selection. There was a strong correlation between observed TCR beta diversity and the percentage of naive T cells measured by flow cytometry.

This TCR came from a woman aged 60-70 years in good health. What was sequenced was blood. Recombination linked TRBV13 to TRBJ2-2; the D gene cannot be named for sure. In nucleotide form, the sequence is TGTGCCAGCAGATATGACCCCGCGAACACCGGGGAGCTGTTTTTT. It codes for CASRYDPANTGELFF.